The 24 T cell receptor beta chains below come from one sample, sequenced in a study of OX40 agonist ivuxolimab in advanced cancers. Libraries were prepared by immunoSEQ multiplex PCR; TCRdb keeps only in-frame clonotypes and omits some of them. The sample lists more than 85,000 clones; approximately 90% were seen once. The sample consisted of CD4+ or CD8+ T cells sorted from blood, taken in a trial of the OX40 agonist ivuxolimab. The receptors shown here come from an adult with an advanced solid tumor such as melanoma, head and neck, liver or kidney cancer.

This clone appeared a single time. The chain combines TRBV18 with TRBJ1-3, with TRBD1 identical over 10 bases. Germline V gene data show CDR1 as KGHSH and CDR2 as LQKENI. This CDR3 region has 16 residues. J was trimmed by 4 bases and V by 5 bases; bases with no gene match: 8. The CDR3 DNA follows: TGTGCCAGCTCAGGATCCGGGACAGGGGTCGGAAACACCATATATTTT. Translated, it gives CASSGSGTGVGNTIYF.

The V gene is TRBV6-5, the J gene TRBJ1-1; D is possibly TRBD1 (6 bases). Deletions cut 0 bases from V and 4 bases from J, with 15 bases between. CDR3 length: 16 amino acids. The germline gives CDR1 MNHEY, CDR2 SVGAGI. The CDR3 sequence is CASSYSGLQGGTEAFF. CDR3 DNA sequence: TGTGCCAGCAGTTACTCGGGATTACAGGGAGGCACTGAAGCTTTCTTT.

The V and J genes are TRBV5-1 and TRBJ2-5, with TRBD1 identical over 7 bases. The V and J ends lost 4 bases and 5 bases, in that order; junction bases with no gene match: 14. This CDR3 is built from 16 residues. Germline CDR1 reads SGHRS; CDR2 reads YFSETQ. CDR3 DNA sequence: TGCGCCAGCAGCGAAACGGACAGGACGGCGACGGAGACCCAGTACTTC. Its protein product is CASSETDRTATETQYF.

This sequence joins TRBV29-1 and TRBJ1-1; TRBD1 is a possible D gene (6 bases). The germline V gene has CDR1 SQVTM and CDR2 ANQGSEA. V dropped 4 bases and J dropped 11 bases, with 20 bases sitting between them. CDR3 length: 13 amino acids. The CDR3 nucleotides are TGCAGCGTTGTAACTCGACAGGCTCTGACGGCTTTCTTT. Protein: CSVVTRQALTAFF. Full variable domain (missing parts from reference TRBV29-1 and TRBJ1-1): SAVISQKPSRDICQRGTSLTIQCQVDSQVTMMFWYRQQPGQSLTLIATANQGSEATYESGFVIDKFPISRPNLTFSTLTVSNMSPEDSSIYLCSVVTRQALTAFFGQGTRLTVV.

The chain employs TRBV5-1 and TRBJ1-1; the D is unclear. V lost 6 bases, J lost 0 bases, and 15 bases lay in between. Germline assignment: CDR1 SGHRS and CDR2 YFSETQ. The CDR3 has 15 amino acids. CDR3 region: CASTATPAMNTEAFF. The CDR3 nucleotides are TGCGCCAGCACCGCTACACCGGCAATGAACACTGAAGCTTTCTTT.

This clone has just one count. The rearrangement uses TRBV29-1 and TRBJ1-2, with TRBD1 as a possible D gene (5 bases). This CDR3 comprises 11 residues. Germline CDR1 and CDR2: SQVTM and ANQGSEA. V shed 8 bases and J shed 4 bases, with 11 bases lying between them. This CDR3 is CSLGGTYGYTF. The CDR3 coding sequence is TGCAGCCTCGGGGGGACCTATGGCTACACCTTC.

This CDR3 reads CASSIERGGSTEAFF. The CDR3 nucleotides read TGTGCCAGTAGTATAGAGAGGGGAGGGAGCACTGAAGCTTTCTTT. The chain joins TRBV19 to TRBJ1-1, with TRBD1 as a possible D gene (5 bases). Germline values: CDR1 LNHDA, CDR2 SQIVND (reference sequence). Trimming removed 0 bases at V and 4 bases at J, with 12 bases between. This CDR3 comprises 15 residues.

The rearrangement joins TRBV25-1 to TRBJ1-1, with D perhaps TRBD1 (5 bases). The CDR3 is 14 residues long. Per the germline V gene, CDR1 is MGHDK and CDR2 is SYGVNS. Trimming shortened V by 2 bases and J by 6 bases, and 13 bases separated the two germline ends. The CDR3 protein is CASSERGTSAEAFF. CDR3 DNA: TGTGCCAGCAGTGAAAGGGGCACTTCCGCTGAAGCTTTCTTT.

V gene TRBV5-8 combines with J gene TRBJ1-1; 8 bases are a match to TRBD1. Germline V gene lookup returns CDR1 SGHTS and CDR2 YDEGEE. The junction had 12 bases not matched to a gene; V was cut back by 6 bases and J by 5 bases. This CDR3 spans 15 amino acids. CDR3 amino acids: CASNDRGGFRTEAFF. The CDR3 bases are TGTGCCAGCAACGACAGGGGAGGCTTTAGGACTGAAGCTTTCTTT.

The chain has TRBV28 and TRBJ1-4, with 7 bases that match TRBD1. The J segment lost 8 bases and the V segment lost 6 bases, leaving 15 bases of the junction unmatched. The CDR3 contains 16 residues. Germline values: CDR1 MDHEN, CDR2 SYDVKM. The CDR3 DNA sequence: TGTGCCAGCAGCCCTACAGGGTCCGGGACAGAGGAAAAACTGTTTTTT. Protein product: CASSPTGSGTEEKLFF.

The V and J genes are TRBV29-1 and TRBJ2-5, with 10 bases aligning to TRBD2. This CDR3 contains 15 residues. Per germline, CDR1 SQVTM and CDR2 ANQGSEA. After removal of 6 bases from V and 1 base from J, the junction contained 8 bases not matched to a gene. The CDR3 sequence is CSVRASGRAQETQYF. CDR3 bases: TGCAGCGTCCGGGCGAGCGGGAGGGCCCAAGAGACCCAGTACTTC.

This sequence joins TRBV5-6 and TRBJ2-7; D unclear. V lost 0 bases and J 3 bases, leaving 13 bases between the germline ends. This CDR3 comprises 15 residues. Looked up from germline, CDR1 is SGHDT and CDR2 is YYEEEE. This CDR3 is CASSLAIAMFYEQYF. CDR3 in DNA: TGTGCCAGCAGCTTGGCCATCGCTATGTTCTACGAGCAGTACTTC.

J is TRBJ2-3 and V is TRBV7-9; D not resolved. CDR3 length equals 12 residues. The ends were cut back, 5 bases at V and 5 bases at J, with 8 bases in the middle. Germline CDR1 SEHNR, CDR2 FQNEAQ (reference sequence). The CDR3 loop is CASSPLGDTQYF. CDR3 DNA: TGTGCCAGCAGCCCCCTAGGAGATACGCAGTATTTT. The entire variable domain, with the rest obtained from reference TRBV7-9 and TRBJ2-3, is as follows: DTGVSQNPRHKITKRGQNVTFRCDPISEHNRLYWYRQTLGQGPEFLTYFQNEAQLEKSRLLSDRFSAERPKGSFSTLEIQRTEQGDSAMYLCASSPLGDTQYFGPGTRLTVL.

V gene TRBV11-2 combines with J gene TRBJ1-4; perhaps TRBD1 as D (5 bases). The V end was cut by 2 bases, the J end by 1 base, with 11 bases between. CDR1 and CDR2 from the germline V gene are SGHAT and FQNNGV. The CDR3 is 16 amino acids. The CDR3 spells CASSLLGGGTNEKLFF. The CDR3, as DNA: TGTGCCAGCAGCTTACTCGGGGGAGGAACTAATGAAAAACTGTTTTTT.

The chain carries TRBV7-3 and TRBJ2-5; D is unclear. The DNA end lines up better with TRBJ2-7; the J call may be wrong. The CDR3 totals 13 residues. Germline-derived CDR1 and CDR2 are SGHTA and FQGTGA. The CDR3 is CASSLTEVNEQYF. Here the CDR3 DNA reads TGTGCCAGCAGCTTAACGGAAGTTAACGAGCAGTACTTC.

The V gene is TRBV28, the J gene TRBJ2-7, with TRBD1 matching 8 bases. The CDR3 contains 16 residues. The junction had 13 bases not matched to a gene; V was cut back by 5 bases and J by 4 bases. Germline V gene sequence: CDR1 MDHEN, CDR2 SYDVKM. CDR3 sequence (DNA): TGTGCCAGCAGTACTCAGGGGGCGAGCCCCTCGTACGAGCAGTACTTC. Amino acid sequence: CASSTQGASPSYEQYF.

The rearrangement joins TRBV4-3 to TRBJ2-1; the D gene is possibly TRBD1 (5 bases). This CDR3 has 15 residues. CDR1 is LGHNA, CDR2 YSLEER, per germline. The germline V and J ends were trimmed by 0 bases and 7 bases, with 13 bases remaining between them. CDR3: CASSQEARAENEQFF. In nucleotides, the CDR3 is TGCGCCAGCAGCCAAGAGGCCAGGGCAGAGAATGAGCAGTTCTTC.

The chain recombines TRBV7-2 with TRBJ1-2; D gene unclear. Germline V gene lookup returns CDR1 SGHTA and CDR2 FQGNSA. Trimming stripped 1 base from V and 7 bases from J, with 13 bases between. The CDR3 extends over 14 amino acids. The DNA for the CDR3 is TGTGCCAGCAGCTTAGAAATGGGTTTGGGTGGCTACACCTTC. Translation: CASSLEMGLGGYTF.

The chain uses TRBV28 and TRBJ1-2, with D tentatively TRBD1 (5 bases). The CDR3 runs 13 residues. V lost 3 bases, J lost 8 bases, and 13 bases lay in between. Germline CDR1 is MDHEN and CDR2 is SYDVKM. CDR3 DNA sequence: TGTGCCAGCAGTTTGGGGGTTCTCCCCGGCTACACCTTC. The encoded protein is CASSLGVLPGYTF.

This clone appeared once. This sequence joins TRBV29-1 and TRBJ1-1; D is ambiguous. The length of the CDR3 is 13 residues. Between the trimmed V and J ends, which lost 5 bases and 3 bases, there was a span of 13 bases. The germline gives CDR1 SQVTM, CDR2 ANQGSEA. DNA for the CDR3: TGCAGCGTTCTACAGTATTCGGACACTGAAGCTTTCTTT. This sequence encodes CSVLQYSDTEAFF.

The V call is TRBV2, the J call TRBJ1-3, with 8 nucleotides matching TRBD1. The trim removed 1 base at V and 0 bases at J, leaving 2 bases unmatched. The CDR3 has 16 amino acids. Germline-derived CDR1 and CDR2 are SNHLY and FYNNEI. CDR3 bases: TGTGCCAGCAGTGAAGGACAGGGGACCTCTGGAAACACCATATATTTT. It codes for CASSEGQGTSGNTIYF. The full variable domain, its missing parts supplied by reference TRBV2 and TRBJ1-3, is EPEVTQTPSHQVTQMGQEVILRCVPISNHLYFYWYRQILGQKVEFLVSFYNNEISEKSEIFDDQFSVERPDGSNFTLKIRSTKLEDSAMYFCASSEGQGTSGNTIYFGEGSWLTVV.

There are a few counts of this clone. The V gene is TRBV27, the J gene TRBJ2-1; weak D call: TRBD2 (6 bases). Trimming left V 7 bases short and J 7 bases short, with 23 bases between. This CDR3 has 16 amino acids. The germline V gene has CDR1 MNHEY and CDR2 SMNVEV (reference sequence). The CDR3 DNA reads as TGTGCCAGCACCGTAGTGGGTGGCCGGGGGAGGAATGAGCAGTTCTTC. It specifies CASTVVGGRGRNEQFF.

This clone appeared once. Other nucleotide sequences in the sample specify the same CDR3. This chain links TRBV7-9 with TRBJ2-5, with TRBD2 matching 7 bases. With V trimmed by 0 bases and J by 4 bases, 2 bases remained unmatched. This CDR3 has 14 residues. In germline, CDR1 is SEHNR, CDR2 FQNEAQ (reference sequence). The CDR3 DNA follows: TGTGCCAGCAGCTTAGCGGGAGGGCGAGAGACCCAGTACTTC. Its protein is CASSLAGGRETQYF. Variable domain in full (rest from reference TRBV7-9 and TRBJ2-5): DTGVSQNPRHKITKRGQNVTFRCDPISEHNRLYWYRQTLGQGPEFLTYFQNEAQLEKSRLLSDRFSAERPKGSFSTLEIQRTEQGDSAMYLCASSLAGGRETQYFGPGTRLLVL.

There are a few counts of this clone. The J gene is TRBJ2-7, the V gene TRBV5-4, with 7 bases identical to TRBD1. The germline V gene encodes CDR1 SGHNT and CDR2 YYREEE (reference sequence). The CDR3 covers 15 residues. V lost 4 bases to trimming and J lost 0 bases; unmatched junction nucleotides: 7. The CDR3 region has the DNA TGTGCCAGCAGCGACCGGGACAGATACTCCTACGAGCAGTACTTC. Protein sequence: CASSDRDRYSYEQYF.